Described below is a single T cell receptor (beta chain) sequence and its context. What antigen it recognizes has not been identified. No clone much larger than this one lies a single base away; base qualities are absent. This entry comes from a study of CD8 T cells in Susac syndrome (dated by TCRdb to between 2019 and 2020). In terms of the full investigation: Repertoire sequencing was used to test whether CD8+ T cell activation and differentiation in Susac syndrome was antigen driven. The study compared CD8+ T cell repertoire clonality among about a dozen healthy donors, 14 Susac syndrome patients and 15 multiple sclerosis patients. What the work shows at the level of the full study, not this receptor alone: The study acknowledged that relatively few individuals were included in the TCR sequencing and HLA analysis.

RNA was extracted using the RNeasy kit, and roughly 0.5 to 1 ug of the RNA was reverse transcribed with random hexamers. TCR beta CDR3 regions were amplified with the immunoSEQ multiplex PCR assay covering 54 Vbeta and 13 Jbeta segments. Bias from PCR amplification was corrected by using a synthetic template baseline for primer optimization and for computational correction. Concerning the study's data processing: Reads were assigned to V, D and J genes according to IMGT and analyzed in immunoSEQ Analyzer, with only productive sequences retained. To calculate clonality, Shannon entropy was normalized by log2 of the number of productive unique sequences and then subtracted from one. Public and private clones were assessed among the 100 most prevalent clones of each patient and control. Clones were defined as Susac-specific if absent from the healthy and MS cohorts, from approximately 1,100 published viral clones and from other ImmuneACCESS disease sequences. In-frame beta chains were kept once TCRdb had trimmed the public reads at Q25 with fastp and called clones with MiXCR. Identical CDR3 protein sequences are pooled into one entry, listed with their most common genes and DNA. Here the V and J calls rest on TCRdb's processing, not on the authors' analysis. The sample table lists more than 95,000 distinct CDR3 sequences, 85% to 95% of them with a count of one. Of the sample, approximately 0.31% falls within the top ten clones.

CDR3 length: 14 amino acids, cysteine to phenylalanine. Just CDR3 DNA is preserved here, 42 bases in frame from base 1. Sequences MGHRA (CDR1) and YSYEKL (CDR2) are obtained from the germline V gene. A distance of 10 bases separates the germline ends of V and J, which lose 1 base and 4 bases respectively. Peripheral blood CD8+ and CD4+ T cells from healthy donors, Susac syndrome patients and multiple sclerosis patients were profiled using high-throughput TCR beta sequencing. Treatment-naive patients with stable or active relapsing-remitting disease fulfilling revised McDonald criteria were used as multiple sclerosis controls. Bulk CD8+ and CD4+ T cells were purified magnetically by negative isolation, whereas CD8+ TEMRA cells were enriched by FACS. Blood was collected in EDTA tubes and processed within 24 hours, with PBMCs isolated through density gradient centrifugation. PBMCs destined for TCR sequencing were cryopreserved in liquid nitrogen and later thawed in a 37 °C water bath. A purity of at least 90% was achieved for sorted or isolated CD4+, CD8+ and CD8+ TEMRA cells.

This clonotype originated in a human donor with multiple sclerosis. Sequencing used CD8+ T cells from PBMCs. The chain is assembled from TRBV4-1 and TRBJ1-1; there is no confident call for the D gene. The DNA reads as follows: TGCGCCAGCAGCCAAGCGTTCAGAGGCACTGAAGCTTTCTTT. Translated, this gives CASSQAFRGTEAFF.